Listed here are 30 T cell receptor beta chains from one sample, sequenced in a study of T cells in Graves' hyperthyroidism and ophthalmopathy. Template material for amplifying TCR beta CDR3 regions consisted of RNA transcripts. The HTBI primer set was used in a first-round RT-PCR of the TCR CDR3. TCRdb fed the multiplex PCR reads into MiXCR, producing one record per CDR3 protein. In the table there are about 300,000 distinct CDR3 sequences, less than 20% of which are singletons. Sequenced input: blood. Receptor source: a man aged 45-65 years with Graves' ophthalmopathy.

The genes are TRBV28 and TRBJ1-2; D remains ambiguous. CDR3 size: 12 residues. Trimming removed 2 bases from V and 8 bases from J, with 9 bases in between. Germline V CDR1 and CDR2: MDHEN, SYDVKM. The CDR3 reads CASSLNRGGYTF. CDR3 bases: TGTGCCAGCAGTTTAAACAGAGGAGGCTACACCTTC.

This rearrangement joins TRBV5-1 to TRBJ2-3; 9 bases fit TRBD1. This CDR3 is 15 amino acids long. Looked up from germline, CDR1 is SGHRS and CDR2 is YFSETQ. The V gene end was trimmed by 2 bases and the J gene end by 3 bases; junction bases not matched to a gene: 4. This CDR3 reads CASSFGQGRTDTQYF. In DNA, the CDR3 is TGCGCCAGCAGCTTTGGACAGGGGAGGACAGATACGCAGTATTTT.

To note about this clonotype: A read error is possible here, since a much larger clone lies one base away. The chain links TRBV14 to TRBJ1-1; no reliable D call. V shed 4 bases and J shed 4 bases, with 16 bases lying between them. Germline assignment: CDR1 SGHDN and CDR2 FVKESK. CDR3 length: 15 amino acids. CDR3 nucleotides: TGTGCCAGCAGCCTGGGTCAGGCGGTGGCCACTGAAGCTTTCTTT. Residues: CASSLGQAVATEAFF.

This chain connects TRBV28 to TRBJ2-2, with 9 bases that match TRBD2. Unmatched junction bases numbered 8, after V lost 3 bases and J lost 3 bases. Germline V CDR1 and CDR2: MDHEN, SYDVKM. The CDR3 is 17 amino acids. The CDR3 sequence: CASSLGAGGTDTGELFF. Here the CDR3 DNA reads TGTGCCAGCAGTTTGGGGGCGGGGGGGACGGACACCGGGGAGCTGTTTTTT. The full variable domain, rest sourced from reference TRBV28 and TRBJ2-2, is DVKVTQSSRYLVKRTGEKVFLECVQDMDHENMFWYRQDPGLGLRLIYFSYDVKMKEKGDIPEGYSVSREKKERFSLILESASTNQTSMYLCASSLGAGGTDTGELFFGEGSRLTVL.

This rearrangement joins TRBV11-2 to TRBJ1-5; 7 positions agree with TRBD1. Looked up from germline, CDR1 is SGHAT and CDR2 is FQNNGV. V was clipped by 2 bases and J by 4 bases; unmatched bases: 8. This CDR3 region has 16 residues. The CDR3 loop is CASSLSGGPGNQPQHF. CDR3 coding DNA: TGTGCCAGCAGCTTATCAGGGGGGCCGGGGAATCAGCCCCAGCATTTT. Using reference TRBV11-2 and TRBJ1-5 for the parts outside the CDR3, the full variable domain is EAGVAQSPRYKIIEKRQSVAFWCNPISGHATLYWYQQILGQGPKLLIQFQNNGVVDDSQLPKDRFSAERLKGVDSTLKIQPAKLEDSAVYLCASSLSGGPGNQPQHFGDGTRLSIL.

Only a few counts were recorded for this clonotype. The chain couples TRBV20-1 to TRBJ2-7, with D hard to call. This CDR3 is built from 12 residues. V gave up 1 base and J gave up 7 bases, with 11 bases separating them. Germline V lookup: CDR1 DFQATT, CDR2 SNEGSKA (reference sequence). CDR3 sequence reads: CSARAILGEQYF. In DNA form, the CDR3 reads TGCAGTGCTAGAGCCATCTTGGGGGAGCAGTACTTC.

The chain employs TRBV12-5 and TRBJ2-1; 8 bases fit TRBD2. The CDR3 is 18 amino acids. V gave up 7 bases and J gave up 4 bases; unmatched junction bases: 18. CDR1 LGHNT and CDR2 FRNRAP come from the germline V gene. In nucleotides, the CDR3 is TGTGCTAGTGCCACGGTGGCTAGCGGGTTGAGCGGGTACAATGAGCAGTTCTTC. Translation gives CASATVASGLSGYNEQFF.

This clonotype was found a few times. The rearrangement uses TRBV7-6 and TRBJ2-3, with D maybe TRBD1 (6 bases). This CDR3 contains 15 residues. Trimming removed 5 bases at V and 0 bases at J, with 12 bases between. Germline V gene lookup returns CDR1 SGHVS and CDR2 FNYEAQ. This CDR3 is CASSAQGISTDTQYF. The CDR3 DNA is TGTGCCAGCAGCGCACAGGGAATCAGCACAGATACGCAGTATTTT.

This clonotype turned up a few times. The chain combines TRBV18 with TRBJ1-1; D gene uncertain. CDR1 is KGHSH, CDR2 LQKENI, per germline. This CDR3 is built from 13 residues. The V gene lost 6 bases and the J gene lost 6 bases, with 14 bases spanning the gap. The CDR3 DNA reads TGTGCCAGCTCCCAATCGGCGGAAGCTGAAGCTTTCTTT. Amino acid sequence: CASSQSAEAEAFF.

V is TRBV29-1 and J is TRBJ2-2, with TRBD1 matching 7 bases. With 4 bases clipped from V and 3 bases from J, the junction kept 5 bases outside the gene matches. Germline V gene data show CDR1 as SQVTM and CDR2 as ANQGSEA. The CDR3 has 14 amino acids. The CDR3 nucleotides are TGCAGCGTTGGGGGACAGAGCGACACCGGGGAGCTGTTTTTT. It translates to CSVGGQSDTGELFF.

The rearrangement uses TRBV6-2 or TRBV6-3 and TRBJ2-3; the D gene is possibly TRBD2 (5 bases). The CDR3 loop spans 14 amino acids. From germline, CDR1 is MNHEY and CDR2 SVGEGT. V lost 6 bases and J lost 2, with 12 bases in between. CDR3 bases: TGTGCCAGCAGAACAGCGGAACCCACAGATACGCAGTATTTT. Encoded protein: CASRTAEPTDTQYF.

In its sample, this clonotype was seen many times. The rearrangement links TRBV30 to TRBJ2-4, with 9 bases matching TRBD2. Germline CDR1 reads GTSNPN; CDR2 reads SVGIG (reference sequence). The J segment lost 5 bases and the V segment lost 3 bases, leaving 5 bases of the junction unmatched. The length of the CDR3 is 14 residues. The chain's CDR3 is CAWSGGRVENIQYF. As DNA, the CDR3 is TGTGCCTGGAGCGGCGGGAGGGTTGAAAACATTCAGTACTTC.

CDR3: CASSLLGSAELFF. The CDR3 DNA reads as TGTGCCAGCAGTTTATTAGGGTCTGCAGAACTGTTTTTT. V gene TRBV12-3 or TRBV12-4 combines with J gene TRBJ1-4, with unresolved D. V was clipped by 2 bases and J by 12 bases, with 13 bases between them. This CDR3 is built from 13 residues.

Many counts were recorded for this clonotype. CDR3 sequence: CASSLDGSVPEAFF. CDR3 nucleotide sequence: TGTGCCAGCAGCTTAGACGGCTCCGTTCCTGAAGCTTTCTTT. The genes are TRBV11-2 and TRBJ1-1; D not certain. Germline V gene data show CDR1 as SGHAT and CDR2 as FQNNGV. The CDR3 is 14 residues long. Trimming left V 0 bases short and J 6 bases short, with 11 bases between. The full variable domain, its missing parts supplied by reference TRBV11-2 and TRBJ1-1, is EAGVAQSPRYKIIEKRQSVAFWCNPISGHATLYWYQQILGQGPKLLIQFQNNGVVDDSQLPKDRFSAERLKGVDSTLKIQPAKLEDSAVYLCASSLDGSVPEAFFGQGTRLTVV.

This clonotype was counted only a few times. This rearrangement joins TRBV12-3 or TRBV12-4 to TRBJ2-2, with 8 bases aligning to TRBD1. V shed 3 bases and J 7 bases; nucleotides not matched to a gene: 22. The CDR3 extends over 20 amino acids. CDR3 residues: CASSFNRHRRRTGLDGELFF. The CDR3 DNA reads as TGTGCCAGCAGTTTTAATCGCCACCGTCGCCGGACAGGGCTCGACGGGGAGCTGTTTTTT.

This clonotype occurred a few times. This chain links TRBV7-8 with TRBJ1-4, with 7 bases that match TRBD1. The CDR3 spans 15 residues. V trimming: 4 bases; J trimming: 8 bases; junction bases outside the gene matches: 10. CDR1 and CDR2 from the germline V gene are SGHVS and FQNEAQ. The CDR3 is CASSSPTGMGEKLFF. The CDR3 bases are TGTGCCAGCAGCTCCCCGACAGGGATGGGAGAAAAACTGTTTTTT. The whole variable domain, filled in from reference TRBV7-8 and TRBJ1-4, reads GAGVSQSPRYKVAKRGQDVALRCDPISGHVSLFWYQQALGQGPEFLTYFQNEAQLDKSGLPSDRFFAERPEGSVSTLKIQRTQQEDSAVYLCASSSPTGMGEKLFFGSGTQLSVL.

The gene calls are TRBV20-1 and TRBJ1-4; 8 nucleotides agree with TRBD1. The junction had 9 bases not matched to a gene; V was cut back by 5 bases and J by 4 bases. The CDR3 runs 15 residues. Germline CDR1 and CDR2: DFQATT and SNEGSKA (reference sequence). The CDR3 sequence is CSAPVPGQVNEKLFF. The CDR3 DNA reads TGCAGTGCTCCTGTTCCGGGACAGGTTAATGAAAAACTGTTTTTT.

This clonotype was detected ten times or more. This sequence joins TRBV5-6 and TRBJ2-3; 7 bases map to TRBD1. Germline values: CDR1 SGHDT, CDR2 YYEEEE. J was trimmed by 5 bases and V by 3 bases; bases with no gene match: 0. The CDR3 runs to 12 residues. CDR3 nucleotide sequence: TGTGCCAGCAGCTCAGGGGGAGATACGCAGTATTTT. It translates to CASSSGGDTQYF.

This clonotype was seen at least ten times. This rearrangement joins TRBV11-2 to TRBJ2-3; D ambiguous. Germline V gene data show CDR1 as SGHAT and CDR2 as FQNNGV. Trimming took off 1 base at V and 3 bases at J, with 5 bases between the two ends. The CDR3 sequence is 13 residues long. CDR3 region: CASSLVRTDTQYF. CDR3 sequence (DNA): TGTGCCAGCAGCTTAGTCAGGACAGATACGCAGTATTTT.

This chain links TRBV24-1 with TRBJ2-1, with D possibly called TRBD1 or TRBD2 (6 bases each). The germline gives CDR1 KGHDR, CDR2 SFDVKD. V shed 3 bases and J shed 10 bases, with 12 bases lying between them. CDR3 length: 13 amino acids. The CDR3 DNA reads as TGTGCCACCAGTGATCCGGGGGCGAGGGAGCAGTTCTTC. As protein: CATSDPGAREQFF.

This clonotype was seen a few times. The V gene is TRBV29-1, the J gene TRBJ2-7, with a tentative D call TRBD1 (6 bases). With 5 bases removed from V and 0 bases from J, the gap between germline ends came to 8 bases. Germline V lookup: CDR1 SQVTM, CDR2 ANQGSEA. The CDR3 consists of 12 residues. Here the CDR3 DNA reads TGCAGCGTTAGACAGGCCTCCTACGAGCAGTACTTC. It specifies CSVRQASYEQYF.

This clonotype came up many times. This chain connects TRBV9 to TRBJ1-2; perhaps TRBD1 as D (5 bases). CDR1 and CDR2 (germline): SGDLS, YYNGEE. Trimming removed 0 bases from V and 2 bases from J, with 11 bases in between. This CDR3 comprises 15 residues. The CDR3 DNA follows: TGTGCCAGCAGCGTAGGGGGACTTACCAACTATGGCTACACCTTC. Its protein product is CASSVGGLTNYGYTF.

In this sample, this clonotype turned up many times. The genes are TRBV7-2 and TRBJ2-5; TRBD1 might be the D (6 bases). V shed 4 bases and J shed 0 bases, with 12 bases lying between them. This CDR3 contains 15 residues. Germline CDR1 SGHTA, CDR2 FQGNSA. The CDR3 reads CASSWGQLYQETQYF. For the CDR3, the DNA is TGTGCCAGCAGCTGGGGACAACTGTACCAAGAGACCCAGTACTTC.

This chain joins TRBV5-6 and TRBJ1-5; tentatively, D is TRBD1 (5 bases). Trimming cost V 4 bases and J 3 bases, with 11 bases left between them. The CDR3 is made up of 14 amino acids. CDR1 is SGHDT and CDR2 is YYEEEE in the germline V gene. CDR3 nucleotides: TGTGCCAGCAGCCTCCAGGGTCTCAATCAGCCCCAGCATTTT. Residues: CASSLQGLNQPQHF.

The CDR3, as DNA: TGTGCCAGCAGCCAAGATCCGGTAGCGGGAGGCCCTAACAATGAGCAGTTCTTC. It codes for CASSQDPVAGGPNNEQFF. The chain carries TRBV3-1 and TRBJ2-1, with 10 nucleotides matching TRBD2. From germline, CDR1 is LGHDT and CDR2 YNNKEL (reference sequence). Germline trimming cut 0 bases from V and 5 bases from J; bases unmatched to any gene: 10. The CDR3 contains 18 residues.

This clonotype was seen repeatedly, ten times or more. V is TRBV30 and J is TRBJ1-1; D is possibly TRBD1 (5 bases). Germline CDR1 is GTSNPN and CDR2 is SVGIG (reference sequence). V gave up 4 bases and J gave up 11 bases, with 20 bases separating them. This CDR3 is 13 amino acids long. The CDR3 here is CAWTPFVGTEAFF. The DNA of the CDR3 is TGTGCCTGGACCCCTTTTGTCGGGACGGAGGCTTTCTTT. The full variable domain, its missing parts supplied by reference TRBV30 and TRBJ1-1, is SQTIHQWPATLVQPVGSPLSLECTVEGTSNPNLYWYRQAAGRGLQLLFYSVGIGQISSEVPQNLSASRPQDRQFILSSKKLLLSDSGFYLCAWTPFVGTEAFFGQGTRLTVV.

The chain carries TRBV20-1 and TRBJ1-5; D gene unclear. CDR1 is DFQATT, CDR2 SNEGSKA, per germline (reference sequence). V was cut by 5 bases and J by 5 bases, with 10 bases left in between. CDR3 size: 12 residues. CDR3 in amino acids: CSAVSYDQPQHF. CDR3 DNA sequence: TGCAGTGCTGTCAGCTACGATCAGCCCCAGCATTTT.

In its sample, this clonotype was seen many times. The V call is TRBV6-1, the J call TRBJ2-2; possibly TRBD2 for D (6 bases). The V end was cut by 5 bases, the J end by 8 bases, with 18 bases between. This CDR3 spans 15 amino acids. CDR1 and CDR2 from the germline V gene are MNHNS and SASEGT. CDR3 DNA: TGTGCCAGCAGTTTACCGACGGGGGTAACGGGGGAGCTGTTTTTT. It yields the protein CASSLPTGVTGELFF.

This chain uses TRBV29-1 with TRBJ2-2; D is perhaps TRBD2 (7 bases). The germline V gene has CDR1 SQVTM and CDR2 ANQGSEA. The CDR3 runs to 14 residues. V lost 7 bases to trimming and J lost 4 bases, with 16 bases between them. For the CDR3, the DNA is TGCAGCGCCGATGGGGGAGGGGGCACCGGGGAGCTGTTTTTT. Amino acid sequence: CSADGGGGTGELFF.

The chain employs TRBV7-8 and TRBJ2-7; D is ambiguous. Trimming removed 3 bases at V and 4 bases at J, with 16 bases between. Germline V gives CDR1 SGHVS, CDR2 FQNEAQ. The CDR3 has 15 amino acids. The DNA for the CDR3 is TGTGCCAGCAGCTTGCGTGGGTTCGTCACGTACGAGCAGTACTTC. It codes for CASSLRGFVTYEQYF.